These 17 T cell receptor beta chains were sequenced from one sample in a study of blood T cells in healthy people across ages. A sample-barcoded 5' primer and a J-beta primer mix were used in a second PCR of roughly 7 to 11 cycles. TCRdb independently ran MiXCR on the 5' RACE reads; one entry per CDR3 protein. This sample carries about 1.5 million distinct CDR3 sequences, 35% to 45% of them seen once, and the ten largest clones take about 4%. Material: blood. The receptors were sampled from a woman aged 18-29 years in good health.

This chain's CDR3 is CASTGQGLDQPQHF. The CDR3 nucleotides read TGTGCCAGCACCGGACAGGGGCTTGATCAGCCCCAGCATTTT. The rearrangement joins TRBV6-1 to TRBJ1-5; TRBD1 aligns across 9 bases. This CDR3 is 14 amino acids long. After removal of 7 bases from V and 5 bases from J, the junction contained 6 bases not matched to a gene. The germline CDR1 and CDR2 sequences are MNHNS and SASEGT.

This clonotype has only a few counts. The chain has TRBV9 and TRBJ2-7; 7 nucleotides agree with TRBD2. V lost 4 bases and J lost 2; bases outside the gene matches: 9. Germline CDR1 SGDLS, CDR2 YYNGEE. The length of the CDR3 is 15 residues. The CDR3 DNA is TGTGCCAGCAGCCCGCTAGCGGAACTACCCTACGAGCAGTACTTC. This codes for CASSPLAELPYEQYF. Full variable domain (missing parts from reference TRBV9 and TRBJ2-7): DSGVTQTPKHLITATGQRVTLRCSPRSGDLSVYWYQQSLDQGLQFLIQYYNGEERAKGNILERFSAQQFPDLHSELNLSSLELGDSALYFCASSPLAELPYEQYFGPGTRLTVT.

The chain links TRBV6-6 to TRBJ2-1, with 10 bases identical to TRBD2. V gave up 5 bases and J gave up 10 bases; unmatched junction bases: 11. This CDR3 contains 15 residues. The germline gives CDR1 MNHNY, CDR2 SVGAGI (reference sequence). The CDR3 is CASSPWERGGNEQFF. The CDR3 nucleotides read TGTGCCAGCAGTCCCTGGGAGCGGGGGGGCAACGAGCAGTTCTTC.

This clonotype showed up just a few times. The V call is TRBV7-9, the J call TRBJ1-2; D is unclear. The CDR3 is made up of 16 amino acids. Per germline, CDR1 SEHNR and CDR2 FQNEAQ (reference sequence). Trimming took 5 bases from V and 5 from J, leaving 21 bases between them. As DNA, the CDR3 is TGTGCCAGCAGCCAAACCGCAGACCCTTGGGGTTATGGCTACACCTTC. Translation: CASSQTADPWGYGYTF.

This clonotype has a handful of counts. This rearrangement joins TRBV4-2 to TRBJ2-3, with 8 bases aligning to TRBD1. The CDR3 has 17 residues. The ends lost 4 bases at V and 3 bases at J; junction bases unmatched: 12. The germline CDR1 and CDR2 sequences are LGHNA and YNFKEQ. The CDR3 nucleotides read TGTGCCAGCAGCCCACAAACAGGGGGGAGAGAGACAGATACGCAGTATTTT. Amino acids: CASSPQTGGRETDTQYF.

The gene calls are TRBV7-3 and TRBJ2-1; TRBD2 agrees at 8 bases. Germline V CDR1 and CDR2: SGHTA, FQGTGA. The V segment lost 1 base and the J segment 5 bases; nucleotides outside the gene matches: 7. This CDR3 spans 16 amino acids. CDR3 loop: CASSLNAGGRNNEQFF. The CDR3 DNA reads as TGTGCCAGCAGCTTAAATGCGGGCGGGAGGAACAATGAGCAGTTCTTC. Full variable domain (remainder filled in from reference TRBV7-3 and TRBJ2-1): GAGVSQTPSNKVTEKGKYVELRCDPISGHTALYWYRQSLGQGPEFLIYFQGTGAADDSGLPNDRFFAVRPEGSVSTLKIQRTERGDSAVYLCASSLNAGGRNNEQFFGPGTRLTVL.

The chain combines TRBV29-1 with TRBJ2-2; unclear D gene. Germline CDR1 and CDR2: SQVTM and ANQGSEA. The CDR3 length is 12 residues. Trimming stripped 3 bases from V and 8 bases from J, with 10 bases between. Here the CDR3 reads CSVEGVSGELFF. CDR3 in DNA: TGCAGCGTTGAGGGCGTCAGTGGGGAGCTGTTTTTT.

This clonotype has only a few counts. Because the CDR3's place on the DNA is in doubt, the DNA is left out and the CDR3 is given as listed by TCRdb. The V call is TRBV20-1, the J call TRBJ1-3; TRBD1 is the table's D call, not checked against the DNA. From its first to its last residue, the CDR3 has 14 amino acids. Germline CDR1 DFQATT, CDR2 SNEGSKA (reference sequence). This chain's CDR3 is CSAIFGAGGNTIYF.

This clonotype came up a few times. The chain has TRBV7-9 and TRBJ1-2; D remains ambiguous. This CDR3 is built from 12 residues. Trimming took off 5 bases at V and 4 bases at J, with 8 bases between the two ends. Per the germline V gene, CDR1 is SEHNR and CDR2 is FQNEAQ (reference sequence). DNA of the CDR3: TGTGCCAGCAGCCCACGGTTCTATGGCTACACCTTC. As protein: CASSPRFYGYTF.

This chain connects TRBV6-2 or TRBV6-3 to TRBJ1-5, with TRBD1 as a possible D gene (5 bases). Germline V gives CDR1 MNHEY, CDR2 SVGEGT. Trimming took 2 bases from V and 6 from J, leaving 11 bases between them. The CDR3 loop spans 14 amino acids. This CDR3 reads CASSYGTPGQPQHF. CDR3 nucleotides: TGTGCCAGCAGTTACGGGACCCCCGGTCAGCCCCAGCATTTT.

This clonotype was seen a handful of times. The chain joins TRBV10-3 to TRBJ1-1; 9 nucleotides align to TRBD1. This CDR3 region has 14 residues. The V gene end was trimmed by 7 bases and the J gene end by 6 bases; junction bases not matched to a gene: 9. Germline V gene data show CDR1 as ENHRY and CDR2 as SYGVKD. DNA of the CDR3: TGTGCCATCACCAAGGGACAGGGCCAGGCTGAAGCTTTCTTT. Translation gives CAITKGQGQAEAFF.

This chain joins TRBV3-1 and TRBJ1-4, with D unclear. The CDR3 consists of 12 residues. The germline CDR1 and CDR2 sequences are LGHDT and YNNKEL (reference sequence). With 0 bases removed from V and 13 bases from J, the gap between germline ends came to 9 bases. For the CDR3, the DNA is TGTGCCAGCAGCCAAGATCGAAGGTTACTGTTTTTT. Amino acids: CASSQDRRLLFF. The whole variable domain, filled in from reference TRBV3-1 and TRBJ1-4, reads DTAVSQTPKYLVTQMGNDKSIKCEQNLGHDTMYWYKQDSKKFLKIMFSYNNKELIINETVPNRFSPKSPDKAHLNLHINSLELGDSAVYFCASSQDRRLLFFGSGTQLSVL.

This chain links TRBV10-3 with TRBJ2-7, with 9 nucleotides matching TRBD1. Unmatched junction bases numbered 7, after V lost 6 bases and J lost 1 base. Germline CDR1 ENHRY, CDR2 SYGVKD. The CDR3 runs to 15 residues. The CDR3 DNA sequence: TGTGCCATCAGAGGGGACAGGGTGAAATCCTACGAGCAGTACTTC. Amino acids: CAIRGDRVKSYEQYF.

The chain combines TRBV29-1 with TRBJ2-7, with 8 positions matching TRBD1. Germline-derived CDR1 and CDR2 are SQVTM and ANQGSEA. The ends lost 5 bases at V and 2 bases at J; junction bases unmatched: 8. CDR3 size: 14 residues. The CDR3 DNA reads as TGCAGCGTTCTATCACCGGGACAGGCCTACGAGCAGTACTTC. It encodes CSVLSPGQAYEQYF.

This clonotype was observed a handful of times. The gene calls are TRBV5-5 and TRBJ1-5, with a tentative D call TRBD1 (6 bases). The CDR3 runs 17 residues. The V end lost 0 bases, the J end lost 3 bases, and 16 bases lay between the germline ends. Germline-derived CDR1 and CDR2 are SGHKS and YYEKEE (reference sequence). This CDR3 is CASSLAWGRGPNQPQHF. Written as DNA, the CDR3 is TGTGCCAGCAGCTTGGCCTGGGGGCGAGGGCCCAATCAGCCCCAGCATTTT.

J is TRBJ2-3 and V is TRBV9, with a tentative D call TRBD2 (7 bases). CDR1 SGDLS and CDR2 YYNGEE come from the germline V gene. This CDR3 is built from 16 residues. The V gene lost 2 bases and the J gene lost 0 bases, with 13 bases spanning the gap. CDR3 in amino acids: CASSVGGQISTDTQYF. CDR3 nucleotide sequence: TGTGCCAGCAGCGTGGGGGGGCAGATCAGCACAGATACGCAGTATTTT.

This clonotype has more than one count but fewer than ten. The CDR3 sequence: CASSNRGGGSYNEQFF. The CDR3 bases are TGTGCCAGCAGCAATAGAGGGGGGGGGAGCTACAATGAGCAGTTCTTC. The gene calls are TRBV7-3 and TRBJ2-1, with D tentatively TRBD2 (7 bases). Trimming took 5 bases from V and 3 from J, leaving 17 bases between them. The V gene's germline CDR1 is SGHTA and CDR2 FQGTGA. This CDR3 contains 16 residues.